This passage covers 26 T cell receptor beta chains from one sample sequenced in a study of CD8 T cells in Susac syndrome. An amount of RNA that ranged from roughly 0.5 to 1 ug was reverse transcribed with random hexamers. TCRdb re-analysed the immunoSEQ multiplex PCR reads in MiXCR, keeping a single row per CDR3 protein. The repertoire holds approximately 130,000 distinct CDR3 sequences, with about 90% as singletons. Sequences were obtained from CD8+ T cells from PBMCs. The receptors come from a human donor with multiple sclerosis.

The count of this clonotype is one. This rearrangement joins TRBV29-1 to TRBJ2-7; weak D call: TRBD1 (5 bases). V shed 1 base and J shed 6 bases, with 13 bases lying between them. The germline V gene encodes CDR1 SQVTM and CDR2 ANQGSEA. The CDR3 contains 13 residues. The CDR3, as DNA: TGCAGCGTTGAAGGGGAACAGGACCGCGAGCAGTACTTC. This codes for CSVEGEQDREQYF.

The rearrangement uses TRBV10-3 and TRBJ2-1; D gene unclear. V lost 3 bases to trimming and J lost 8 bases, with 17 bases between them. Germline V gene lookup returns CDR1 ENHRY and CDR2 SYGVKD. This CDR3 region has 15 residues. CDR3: CAISDPDFVVDEQFF. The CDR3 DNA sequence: TGTGCCATCAGTGACCCAGACTTTGTAGTGGATGAGCAGTTCTTC.

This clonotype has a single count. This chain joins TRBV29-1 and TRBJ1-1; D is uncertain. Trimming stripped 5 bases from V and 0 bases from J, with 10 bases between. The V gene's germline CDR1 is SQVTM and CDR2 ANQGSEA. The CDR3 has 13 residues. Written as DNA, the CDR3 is TGCAGCGTTTGGGTAGGTATGAACACTGAAGCTTTCTTT. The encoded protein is CSVWVGMNTEAFF.

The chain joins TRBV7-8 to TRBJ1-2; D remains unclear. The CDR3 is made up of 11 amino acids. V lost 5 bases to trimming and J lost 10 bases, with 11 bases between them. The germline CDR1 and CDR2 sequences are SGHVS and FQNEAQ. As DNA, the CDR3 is TGTGCCAGCAGCCCCGACGCTGACTACACCTTC. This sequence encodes CASSPDADYTF.

The CDR3 sequence: CASSPGQGGNEQYF. CDR3 nucleotides: TGTGCCAGCTCCCCCGGACAGGGGGGAAACGAGCAGTACTTC. The V call is TRBV18, the J call TRBJ2-7, with 10 bases fitting TRBD1. Unmatched junction bases numbered 7, after V lost 6 bases and J lost 5 bases. Germline V gene lookup returns CDR1 KGHSH and CDR2 LQKENI. The CDR3 length is 14 residues.

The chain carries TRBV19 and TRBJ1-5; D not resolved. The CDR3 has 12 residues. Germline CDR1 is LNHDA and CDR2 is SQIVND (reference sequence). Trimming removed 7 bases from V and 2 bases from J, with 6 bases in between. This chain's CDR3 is CASNGGNQPQHF. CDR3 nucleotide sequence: TGTGCCAGTAACGGCGGCAATCAGCCCCAGCATTTT. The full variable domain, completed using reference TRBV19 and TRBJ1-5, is DGGITQSPKYLFRKEGQNVTLSCEQNLNHDAMYWYRQDPGQGLRLIYYSQIVNDFQKGDIAEGYSVSREKKESFPLTVTSAQKNPTAFYLCASNGGNQPQHFGDGTRLSIL.

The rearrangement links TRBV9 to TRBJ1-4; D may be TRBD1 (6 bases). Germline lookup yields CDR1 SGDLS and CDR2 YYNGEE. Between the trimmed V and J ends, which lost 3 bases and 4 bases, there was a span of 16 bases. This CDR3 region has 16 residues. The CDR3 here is CASSGPPGHRNEKLFF. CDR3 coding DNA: TGTGCCAGCAGCGGACCACCGGGACACCGTAATGAAAAACTGTTTTTT.

As DNA, the CDR3 is TGTGCCAGCAGCGCCTGGGGGAGCCAAGAGACCCAGTACTTC. This codes for CASSAWGSQETQYF. The chain recombines TRBV9 with TRBJ2-5, with D tentatively TRBD1 or TRBD2 (5 bases each). The length of the CDR3 is 14 residues. Trimming removed 3 bases from V and 1 base from J, with 10 bases in between. Germline V gives CDR1 SGDLS, CDR2 YYNGEE. Supplemented by reference TRBV9 and TRBJ2-5, the full variable domain reads DSGVTQTPKHLITATGQRVTLRCSPRSGDLSVYWYQQSLDQGLQFLIQYYNGEERAKGNILERFSAQQFPDLHSELNLSSLELGDSALYFCASSAWGSQETQYFGPGTRLLVL.

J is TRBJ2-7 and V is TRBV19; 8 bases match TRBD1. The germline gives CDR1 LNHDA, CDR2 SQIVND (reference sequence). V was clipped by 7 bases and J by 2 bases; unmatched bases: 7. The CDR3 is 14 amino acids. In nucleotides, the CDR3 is TGTGCCAGTACCACCGGGACAGGACCCTACGAGCAGTACTTC. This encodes CASTTGTGPYEQYF.

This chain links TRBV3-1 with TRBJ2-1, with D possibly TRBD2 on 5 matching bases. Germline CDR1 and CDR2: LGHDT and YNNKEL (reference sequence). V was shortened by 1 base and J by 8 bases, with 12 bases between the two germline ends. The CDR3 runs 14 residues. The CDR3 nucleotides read TGTGCCAGCAGCCAAGCAGTCGCACTAGATGAGCAGTTCTTC. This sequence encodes CASSQAVALDEQFF.

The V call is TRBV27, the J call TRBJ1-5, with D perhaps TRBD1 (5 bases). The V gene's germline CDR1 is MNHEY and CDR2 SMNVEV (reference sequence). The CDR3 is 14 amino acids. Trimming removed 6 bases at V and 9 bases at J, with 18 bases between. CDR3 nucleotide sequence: TGTGCCAGCAGCGGGGCAGGCCAGTGGGGGCCCCAGCATTTT. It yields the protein CASSGAGQWGPQHF.

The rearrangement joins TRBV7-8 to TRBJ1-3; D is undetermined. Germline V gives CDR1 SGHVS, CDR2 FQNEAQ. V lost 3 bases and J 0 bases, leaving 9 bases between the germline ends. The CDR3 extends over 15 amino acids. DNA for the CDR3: TGTGCCAGCAGCTTTGGCGTGAGCTCTGGAAACACCATATATTTT. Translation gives CASSFGVSSGNTIYF.

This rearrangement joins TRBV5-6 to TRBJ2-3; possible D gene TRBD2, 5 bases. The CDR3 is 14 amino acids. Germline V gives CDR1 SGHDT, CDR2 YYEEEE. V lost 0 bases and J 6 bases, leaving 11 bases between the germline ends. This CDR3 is CASSLGGVGDTQYF. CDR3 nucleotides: TGTGCCAGCAGCTTGGGGGGAGTGGGGGATACGCAGTATTTT.

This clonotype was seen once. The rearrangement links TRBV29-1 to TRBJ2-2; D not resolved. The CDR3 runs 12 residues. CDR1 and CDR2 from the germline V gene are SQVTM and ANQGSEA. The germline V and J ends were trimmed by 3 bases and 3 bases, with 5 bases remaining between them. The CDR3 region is CSVDDDTGELFF. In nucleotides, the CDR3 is TGCAGCGTTGATGACGACACCGGGGAGCTGTTTTTT.

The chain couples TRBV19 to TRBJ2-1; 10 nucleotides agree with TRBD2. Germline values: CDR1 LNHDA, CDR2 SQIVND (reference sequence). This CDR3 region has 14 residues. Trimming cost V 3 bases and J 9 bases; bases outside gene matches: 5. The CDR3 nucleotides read TGTGCCAGTAGTATGTCTAGCGGGAGTGGTGAGCAGTTCTTC. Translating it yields CASSMSSGSGEQFF.

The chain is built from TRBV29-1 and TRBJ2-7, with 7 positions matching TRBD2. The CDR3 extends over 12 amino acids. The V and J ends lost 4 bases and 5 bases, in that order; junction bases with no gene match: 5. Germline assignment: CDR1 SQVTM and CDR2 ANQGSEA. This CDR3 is CSVGDYGNEQYF. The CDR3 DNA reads TGCAGCGTTGGGGACTATGGCAACGAGCAGTACTTC.

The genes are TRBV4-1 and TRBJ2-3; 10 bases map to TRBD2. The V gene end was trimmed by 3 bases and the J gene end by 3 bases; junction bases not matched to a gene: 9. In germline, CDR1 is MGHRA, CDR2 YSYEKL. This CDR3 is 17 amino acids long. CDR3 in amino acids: CASSQLYKREGTDTQYF. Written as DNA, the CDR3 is TGCGCCAGCAGCCAGCTCTATAAGCGGGAGGGTACAGATACGCAGTATTTT.

CDR3 DNA: TGTGCCAGCAGTGCCCCCGGGCCCCAGTACTTC. Translation: CASSAPGPQYF. The chain is built from TRBV28 and TRBJ2-5, with D hard to call. The CDR3 loop spans 11 amino acids. V was cut by 5 bases and J by 9 bases, with 10 bases left in between. Germline CDR1 and CDR2: MDHEN and SYDVKM.

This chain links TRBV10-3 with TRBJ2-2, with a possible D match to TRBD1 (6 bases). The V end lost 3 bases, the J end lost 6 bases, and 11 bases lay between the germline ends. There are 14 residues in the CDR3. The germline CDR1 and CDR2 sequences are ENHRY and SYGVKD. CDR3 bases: TGTGCCATCAGTGACCTACAGGGACCCGGGGAGCTGTTTTTT. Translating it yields CAISDLQGPGELFF.

This CDR3 is CATSSWATNQPQHF. CDR3 bases: TGTGCCACCAGCAGCTGGGCGACCAACCAGCCCCAGCATTTT. The V gene is TRBV15, the J gene TRBJ1-5; D is uncertain. Trimming took off 3 bases at V and 7 bases at J, with 13 bases between the two ends. This CDR3 comprises 14 residues. Per germline, CDR1 LNHNV and CDR2 YYDKDF (reference sequence).

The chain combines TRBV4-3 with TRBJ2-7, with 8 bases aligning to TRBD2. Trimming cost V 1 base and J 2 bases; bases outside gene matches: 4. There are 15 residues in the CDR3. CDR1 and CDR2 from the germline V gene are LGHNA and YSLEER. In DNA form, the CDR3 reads TGCGCCAGCAGCCAAGTCAGGACTAGCACCTACGAGCAGTACTTC. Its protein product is CASSQVRTSTYEQYF.

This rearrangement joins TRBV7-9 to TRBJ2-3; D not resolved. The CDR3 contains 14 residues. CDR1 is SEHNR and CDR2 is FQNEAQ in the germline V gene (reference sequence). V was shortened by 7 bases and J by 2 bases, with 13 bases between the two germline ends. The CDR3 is CASNSGVVTDTQYF. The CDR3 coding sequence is TGTGCCAGCAATTCTGGGGTGGTCACAGATACGCAGTATTTT.

CDR3 coding DNA: TGCAGCGTTGAGTCGGGATCGGGGGCGCTGGACTATGGCTACACCTTC. This gives the protein CSVESGSGALDYGYTF. V is TRBV29-1 and J is TRBJ1-2; a possible D gene is TRBD1 (6 bases). Germline CDR1 and CDR2: SQVTM and ANQGSEA. V lost 3 bases, J lost 3 bases, and 20 bases lay in between. The CDR3 is 16 amino acids.

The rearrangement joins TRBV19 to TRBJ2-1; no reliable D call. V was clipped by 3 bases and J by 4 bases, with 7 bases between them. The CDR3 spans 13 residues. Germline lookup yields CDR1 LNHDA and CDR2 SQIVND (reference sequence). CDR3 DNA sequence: TGTGCCAGTAGTATGTCAGTATACAATGAGCAGTTCTTC. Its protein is CASSMSVYNEQFF.

The CDR3 DNA reads as TGTGCCAGCAGCACCGGCTTGAACTCCTACAATGAGCAGTTCTTC. Translation: CASSTGLNSYNEQFF. V gene TRBV13 combines with J gene TRBJ2-1; unclear D gene. Per germline, CDR1 PRHDT and CDR2 FYEKMQ (reference sequence). The V end was cut by 5 bases, the J end by 0 bases, with 11 bases between. The CDR3 length is 15 residues.

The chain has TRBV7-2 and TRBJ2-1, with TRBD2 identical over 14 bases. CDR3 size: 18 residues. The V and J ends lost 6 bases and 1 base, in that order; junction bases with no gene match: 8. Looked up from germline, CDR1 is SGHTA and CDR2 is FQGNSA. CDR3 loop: CASSLGLAGGPSYNEQFF. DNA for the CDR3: TGTGCCAGCAGTCTTGGACTAGCGGGAGGCCCATCCTACAATGAGCAGTTCTTC.